One and the same sample provided the 18 T cell receptor beta chains below, sequenced in a study of OX40 agonist ivuxolimab in advanced cancers. Assay used: immunoSEQ multiplex PCR; TCRdb lists only in-frame clones, some missing. The sample gives around 100,000 clones, almost 90% of which show up once; around 0.15% is in the top ten. Sequenced here: CD4+ or CD8+ T cells sorted from blood, sampled in a trial of the OX40 agonist ivuxolimab. All receptors come from an adult with an advanced solid tumor such as melanoma, head and neck, liver or kidney cancer.

This rearrangement joins TRBV28 to TRBJ2-3; TRBD2 matches 7 bases. V shed 4 bases and J 4 bases; nucleotides not matched to a gene: 11. Per the germline V gene, CDR1 is MDHEN and CDR2 is SYDVKM. This CDR3 is 16 amino acids long. The CDR3 coding sequence is TGTGCCAGCAGTTATGTGGGAGGGCCTCTCGCAGATACGCAGTATTTT. Translated: CASSYVGGPLADTQYF.

This chain uses TRBV4-1 with TRBJ2-7; maybe TRBD2 (5 bases). Trimming stripped 1 base from V and 2 bases from J, with 15 bases between. This CDR3 spans 16 amino acids. Germline CDR1 reads MGHRA; CDR2 reads YSYEKL. The CDR3 region is CASSQGRGSGAYEQYF. The CDR3 nucleotides read TGCGCCAGCAGCCAAGGCCGTGGGAGTGGGGCCTACGAGCAGTACTTC.

The rearrangement joins TRBV30 to TRBJ1-1; D remains ambiguous. The CDR3 sequence is 14 residues long. V lost 3 bases to trimming and J lost 1 base, with 12 bases between them. Looked up from germline, CDR1 is GTSNPN and CDR2 is SVGIG (reference sequence). In DNA, the CDR3 is TGTGCCTGGAGGGAGAGGGCCTGGAACACTGAAGCTTTCTTT. Protein sequence: CAWRERAWNTEAFF.

The chain is built from TRBV7-9 and TRBJ2-3; no clear D gene. The CDR3 runs to 15 residues. V lost 4 bases and J 0 bases, leaving 11 bases between the germline ends. Looked up from germline, CDR1 is SEHNR and CDR2 is FQNEAQ (reference sequence). CDR3 DNA: TGTGCCAGCAGCTCATGGGTGGGAAGCACAGATACGCAGTATTTT. This codes for CASSSWVGSTDTQYF. Filled out from reference TRBV7-9 and TRBJ2-3, the complete variable domain reads DTGVSQNPRHKITKRGQNVTFRCDPISEHNRLYWYRQTLGQGPEFLTYFQNEAQLEKSRLLSDRFSAERPKGSFSTLEIQRTEQGDSAMYLCASSSWVGSTDTQYFGPGTRLTVL.

The V call is TRBV6-1, the J call TRBJ2-7, with D perhaps matching TRBD1 (5 bases). This CDR3 has 13 amino acids. Trimming removed 4 bases at V and 3 bases at J, with 10 bases between. The germline V gene encodes CDR1 MNHNS and CDR2 SASEGT. The CDR3 bases are TGTGCCAGCAGTGGACGGACAAACTACGAGCAGTACTTC. It codes for CASSGRTNYEQYF.

The V gene is TRBV5-4, the J gene TRBJ2-2, with D perhaps matching TRBD1 (5 bases). Germline assignment: CDR1 SGHNT and CDR2 YYREEE (reference sequence). The CDR3 is 15 residues long. V was trimmed by 5 bases and J by 4 bases, leaving 15 bases between them. CDR3 nucleotides: TGTGCCAGCAGTTCAGGGCTGCCGAGCACCGGGGAGCTGTTTTTT. Translation gives CASSSGLPSTGELFF.

J is TRBJ2-1 and V is TRBV25-1, with 7 bases identical to TRBD2. The CDR3 contains 16 residues. The V gene end was trimmed by 6 bases and the J gene end by 4 bases; junction bases not matched to a gene: 12. The germline V gene has CDR1 MGHDK and CDR2 SYGVNS. CDR3 coding DNA: TGTGCCAGCAGGGGGGGGTGGGGCTCCCTATACAATGAGCAGTTCTTC. Translating it yields CASRGGWGSLYNEQFF.

V is TRBV5-1 and J is TRBJ2-7, with TRBD1 identical over 7 bases. The CDR3 extends over 15 amino acids. Looked up from germline, CDR1 is SGHRS and CDR2 is YFSETQ. The ends lost 4 bases at V and 6 bases at J; junction bases unmatched: 13. The CDR3 DNA follows: TGCGCCAGCAGCGCCCCCGGGACAGAGTCTATCGAGCAGTACTTC. It translates to CASSAPGTESIEQYF.

About this clone: The conserved final phenylalanine or tryptophan is absent from the CDR3, which likely points to a read error. The limits of the CDR3 on the DNA are not certain, so only TCRdb's listed CDR3 is given. The genes are TRBV11-2 and TRBJ1-2; the table's D call of TRBD1 was not tested on the DNA. From its first to its last residue, the CDR3 has 10 amino acids. In germline, CDR1 is SGHAT, CDR2 FQNNGV. CDR3 amino acids: CASSLVGRGS.

The genes are TRBV6-1 and TRBJ2-3; 11 nucleotides align to TRBD2. This CDR3 contains 15 residues. CDR1 is MNHNS, CDR2 SASEGT, per germline. The V segment lost 8 bases and the J segment 2 bases; nucleotides outside the gene matches: 6. CDR3 protein: CASALTSGNTDTQYF. Written as DNA, the CDR3 is TGTGCCAGCGCCCTGACTAGCGGGAACACAGATACGCAGTATTTT.

The V and J genes are TRBV5-1 and TRBJ2-1; TRBD2 agrees at 15 bases. CDR1 is SGHRS and CDR2 is YFSETQ in the germline V gene. The CDR3 length is 18 residues. The ends lost 1 base at V and 4 bases at J; junction bases unmatched: 6. This CDR3 is CASSLFWTSGGAYNEQFF. DNA for the CDR3: TGCGCCAGCAGCTTGTTTTGGACTAGCGGGGGGGCGTACAATGAGCAGTTCTTC.

This sequence joins TRBV18 and TRBJ2-5, with D perhaps TRBD2 (6 bases). Germline V CDR1 and CDR2: KGHSH, LQKENI. CDR3 length equals 15 residues. Deletions cut 3 bases from V and 4 bases from J, with 15 bases between. This CDR3 is CASSPGRGSRETQYF. As DNA, the CDR3 is TGTGCCAGCTCACCCGGTCGGGGGAGCAGAGAGACCCAGTACTTC.

The chain joins TRBV18 to TRBJ1-1; D is uncertain. V lost 2 bases and J 2 bases, leaving 9 bases between the germline ends. CDR1 and CDR2 (germline): KGHSH, LQKENI. This CDR3 has 14 residues. The CDR3 DNA follows: TGTGCCAGCTCACCAAAAGCGGAAAACACTGAAGCTTTCTTT. Translation gives CASSPKAENTEAFF. Looking up the rest from reference TRBV18 and TRBJ1-1 gives the full variable domain: NAGVMQNPRHLVRRRGQEARLRCSPMKGHSHVYWYRQLPEEGLKFMVYLQKENIIDESGMPKERFSAEFPKEGPSILRIQQVVRGDSAAYFCASSPKAENTEAFFGQGTRLTVV.

The V gene is TRBV5-1, the J gene TRBJ1-1, with TRBD1 matching 7 bases. Germline lookup yields CDR1 SGHRS and CDR2 YFSETQ. Trimming removed 0 bases from V and 2 bases from J; junction bases left unmatched: 4. This CDR3 spans 15 amino acids. CDR3: CASSLGGTVNTEAFF. DNA of the CDR3: TGCGCCAGCAGCTTGGGAGGGACAGTAAACACTGAAGCTTTCTTT.

V is TRBV6-6 and J is TRBJ2-5, with a possible D match to TRBD1 (6 bases). There are 13 residues in the CDR3. With 5 bases removed from V and 4 bases from J, the gap between germline ends came to 11 bases. Looked up from germline, CDR1 is MNHNY and CDR2 is SVGAGI (reference sequence). DNA for the CDR3: TGTGCCAGCAGTCTAACAGGGTCAGAGACCCAGTACTTC. It encodes CASSLTGSETQYF.

The gene calls are TRBV5-1 and TRBJ2-5; the D gene could be TRBD1 or TRBD2 (5 bases each). CDR1 SGHRS and CDR2 YFSETQ come from the germline V gene. Trimming removed 0 bases from V and 5 bases from J, with 14 bases in between. The CDR3 totals 15 residues. CDR3: CASSLAPGPRETQYF. The CDR3 DNA is TGCGCCAGCAGCTTGGCCCCGGGACCAAGGGAGACCCAGTACTTC.

This rearrangement joins TRBV5-4 to TRBJ2-3, with a possible D match to TRBD2 (7 bases). V gave up 3 bases and J gave up 1 base, with 21 bases separating them. The CDR3 is made up of 18 amino acids. Germline V lookup: CDR1 SGHNT, CDR2 YYREEE (reference sequence). CDR3 sequence: CASSSGGGGSLGTDTQYF. The CDR3 DNA reads as TGTGCCAGCAGCTCGGGGGGCGGGGGATCTCTGGGCACAGATACGCAGTATTTT. The full variable domain, rest sourced from reference TRBV5-4 and TRBJ2-3, is ETGVTQSPTHLIKTRGQQVTLRCSSQSGHNTVSWYQQALGQGPQFIFQYYREEENGRGNFPPRFSGLQFPNYSSELNVNALELDDSALYLCASSSGGGGSLGTDTQYFGPGTRLTVL.

V is TRBV6-5 and J is TRBJ2-5, with TRBD1 as a possible D gene (6 bases). This CDR3 has 15 amino acids. Germline CDR1 reads MNHEY; CDR2 reads SVGAGI. Trimming shortened V by 2 bases and J by 5 bases, and 15 bases separated the two germline ends. CDR3 bases: TGTGCCAGCAGTTACGGACAGCACTTTGGGGAGACCCAGTACTTC. This encodes CASSYGQHFGETQYF.